These 27 T cell receptor beta chains were all obtained from the same sample, sequenced in a study of blood T cell repertoires in COVID-19. Produced via immunoSEQ multiplex PCR; TCRdb's table is partial and in-frame only. The data hold around 200,000 clones, with 65% to 80% observed a single time. The source material was peripheral blood. The origin of the receptors is a woman aged 45-65 years with acute or convalescent COVID-19.

The chain employs TRBV3-1 (or the pseudogene TRBV3-2) and TRBJ2-7; a possible D gene is TRBD1 (7 bases). Germline-derived CDR1 and CDR2 are LGHDT and YNNKEL (reference sequence). The germline V and J ends were trimmed by 6 bases and 5 bases, with 17 bases remaining between them. This CDR3 comprises 14 residues. The DNA of the CDR3 is TGTGCCAGCAGACCCCTTGGAGGGGGCCACGAGCAGTACTTC. This sequence encodes CASRPLGGGHEQYF.

This rearrangement joins TRBV7-9 to TRBJ2-3, with a tentative D call TRBD1 (7 bases). V lost 5 bases and J lost 5, with 17 bases in between. CDR1 is SEHNR and CDR2 is FQNEAQ in the germline V gene (reference sequence). The CDR3 consists of 15 residues. CDR3 nucleotides: TGTGCCAGCAGCGGAGGGGCACAGGGGAGAGATACGCAGTATTTT. Translating gives CASSGGAQGRDTQYF.

V usage is TRBV27 and J usage is TRBJ2-7, with 7 bases lining up with TRBD1. Germline V gene lookup returns CDR1 MNHEY and CDR2 SMNVEV (reference sequence). Trimming cost V 3 bases and J 3 bases; bases outside gene matches: 5. The CDR3 has 14 residues. The CDR3 here is CASSFKGGYYEQYF. The CDR3 DNA follows: TGTGCCAGCAGTTTTAAAGGGGGCTACTACGAGCAGTACTTC.

Comment on this clone: An end of the junction differs from the germline gene, which may be a read error. The CDR3: CSAHDIYSF. The DNA for the CDR3 is TGCAGTGCTCACGACATCTACTCCTTC. The chain uses TRBV20-1 and TRBJ1-2, with D uncertain. Germline-derived CDR1 and CDR2 are DFQATT and SNEGSKA (reference sequence). This CDR3 spans 9 amino acids.

The chain employs TRBV30 and TRBJ2-7, with 10 bases matching TRBD1. The CDR3 length is 13 residues. J lost 7 bases, V lost 1 base, and 4 bases had no gene match. Germline CDR1 is GTSNPN and CDR2 is SVGIG (reference sequence). CDR3 DNA: TGTGCCTGGAGTGGGGACAGGGGCGGGGAGCAGTACTTC. Protein sequence: CAWSGDRGGEQYF.

The V gene is TRBV7-2, the J gene TRBJ1-5; no definite D call. V lost 5 bases and J 4 bases, leaving 15 bases between the germline ends. This CDR3 contains 15 residues. Germline CDR1 and CDR2: SGHTA and FQGNSA. In DNA form, the CDR3 reads TGTGCCAGCAGCCCCCGGATCGTCGGGAATCAGCCCCAGCATTTT. It specifies CASSPRIVGNQPQHF.

This clone was recorded only once. The V gene is TRBV7-2, the J gene TRBJ1-2, with TRBD1 as a possible D gene (6 bases). The ends were cut back, 5 bases at V and 4 bases at J, with 20 bases in the middle. Germline V gene data show CDR1 as SGHTA and CDR2 as FQGNSA. The CDR3 is made up of 16 amino acids. Here the CDR3 reads CASSPWGGEAFYGYTF. For the CDR3, the DNA is TGTGCCAGCAGCCCTTGGGGGGGCGAGGCTTTCTATGGCTACACCTTC.

The genes are TRBV28 and TRBJ1-5, with 8 bases matching TRBD1. J was trimmed by 10 bases and V by 6 bases; bases with no gene match: 14. The CDR3 loop spans 15 amino acids. Germline V gene lookup returns CDR1 MDHEN and CDR2 SYDVKM. The CDR3 spells CASRGTGGRLRPQHF. CDR3 bases: TGTGCCAGCAGGGGCACAGGGGGACGGTTGCGCCCCCAGCATTTT.

The chain couples TRBV7-2 to TRBJ1-5; no clear D gene. V dropped 0 bases and J dropped 7 bases, with 7 bases sitting between them. CDR1 and CDR2 (germline): SGHTA, FQGNSA. CDR3 length: 13 amino acids. The CDR3 sequence: CASSLAPFQPQHF. The CDR3 nucleotides are TGTGCCAGCAGCTTAGCCCCGTTCCAGCCCCAGCATTTT.

This rearrangement joins TRBV28 to TRBJ1-1; a possible D gene is TRBD1 (6 bases). The V gene's germline CDR1 is MDHEN and CDR2 SYDVKM. CDR3 length: 13 amino acids. V was cut by 8 bases and J by 1 base, with 11 bases left in between. The CDR3 region has the DNA TGTGCCAGCCGGACAGCACAGAACACTGAAGCTTTCTTT. Its protein product is CASRTAQNTEAFF. The variable domain in full, completed from reference TRBV28 and TRBJ1-1, reads DVKVTQSSRYLVKRTGEKVFLECVQDMDHENMFWYRQDPGLGLRLIYFSYDVKMKEKGDIPEGYSVSREKKERFSLILESASTNQTSMYLCASRTAQNTEAFFGQGTRLTVV.

This clone occurred once. This chain uses TRBV18 with TRBJ1-4; D is uncertain. Trimming stripped 1 base from V and 4 bases from J, with 7 bases between. The germline CDR1 and CDR2 sequences are KGHSH and LQKENI. The CDR3 sequence is 14 residues long. In DNA, the CDR3 is TGTGCCAGCTCACCACGGGAGGATAATGAAAAACTGTTTTTT. Protein sequence: CASSPREDNEKLFF.

V usage is TRBV11-3 and J usage is TRBJ2-1; TRBD1 matches 9 bases. Germline CDR1 SGHNT, CDR2 YENEEA. V gave up 5 bases and J gave up 12 bases; unmatched junction bases: 14. The CDR3 is made up of 15 amino acids. The CDR3 region has the DNA TGTGCCAGCAGCGGTCCGGGACAGGGTGCTTCCGGGCAGTTCTTC. It encodes CASSGPGQGASGQFF.

This clone was seen once. The chain carries TRBV7-6 and TRBJ2-3; 7 positions match TRBD2. The CDR3 is made up of 17 amino acids. The ends lost 0 bases at V and 2 bases at J; junction bases unmatched: 8. CDR1 is SGHVS and CDR2 is FNYEAQ in the germline V gene. The CDR3 region has the DNA TGTGCCAGCAGCTTAGCGCTTGCGGGGGAGATCACAGATACGCAGTATTTT. Protein sequence: CASSLALAGEITDTQYF.

This clone is a singleton in its sample. This chain connects TRBV19 to TRBJ2-7, with TRBD1 matching over 8 bases. CDR1 is LNHDA, CDR2 SQIVND, per germline (reference sequence). After removal of 1 base from V and 2 bases from J, the junction contained 4 bases not matched to a gene. This CDR3 comprises 15 residues. The CDR3 spells CASSIAQQGAYEQYF. CDR3 nucleotides: TGTGCCAGTAGTATAGCCCAACAGGGGGCCTACGAGCAGTACTTC.

The CDR3 here is CASSIRTGVFDSPLHF. The CDR3 DNA reads TGTGCCAGTAGTATCCGGACAGGGGTCTTCGATTCACCCCTCCACTTT. The chain has TRBV19 and TRBJ1-6, with 9 positions matching TRBD1. This CDR3 contains 16 residues. The V and J ends lost 3 bases and 8 bases, in that order; junction bases with no gene match: 8. Germline CDR1 is LNHDA and CDR2 is SQIVND (reference sequence).

The V gene is TRBV27, the J gene TRBJ2-1, with TRBD1 matching 8 bases. The trim removed 4 bases at V and 4 bases at J, leaving 6 bases unmatched. Germline CDR1 MNHEY, CDR2 SMNVEV (reference sequence). The CDR3 totals 15 residues. The CDR3 here is CASSSQGDFYNEQFF. The CDR3 nucleotides read TGTGCCAGCAGTTCACAGGGGGATTTTTACAATGAGCAGTTCTTC.

This rearrangement joins TRBV6-5 to TRBJ2-7, with TRBD1 matching 7 bases. CDR3 size: 13 residues. With 6 bases clipped from V and 5 bases from J, the junction kept 7 bases outside the gene matches. Germline V gene sequence: CDR1 MNHEY, CDR2 SVGAGI. The CDR3 spells CASRLTGENEQYF. CDR3 nucleotide sequence: TGTGCCAGCAGACTTACAGGGGAGAACGAGCAGTACTTC.

The chain has TRBV10-2 and TRBJ2-2; tentatively, D is TRBD2 (6 bases). This CDR3 is 15 amino acids long. Germline CDR1 and CDR2: WSHSY and SAAADI. V was trimmed by 8 bases and J by 1 base, leaving 14 bases between them. The CDR3 region is CASGRLVGNTGELFF. CDR3 DNA: TGCGCCAGCGGAAGACTAGTGGGGAACACCGGGGAGCTGTTTTTT.

The J gene is TRBJ1-2, the V gene TRBV5-1, with 9 bases aligning to TRBD1. V dropped 4 bases and J dropped 4; count of bases not matched to a gene: 8. The germline V gene has CDR1 SGHRS and CDR2 YFSETQ. The CDR3 length is 15 residues. CDR3 sequence reads: CASSPGTGRFYGYTF. The CDR3, as DNA: TGCGCCAGCAGCCCCGGGACAGGGAGGTTCTATGGCTACACCTTC.

This clone has just a few counts. V is TRBV4-1 and J is TRBJ2-1, with a possible D match to TRBD2 (6 bases). Looked up from germline, CDR1 is MGHRA and CDR2 is YSYEKL. The V and J ends lost 3 bases and 4 bases respectively, with 22 bases between them. The CDR3 length is 18 residues. The CDR3 region has the DNA TGCGCCAGCAGCCAGGCGACAAAGGATGGGGGGACTTACAATGAGCAGTTCTTC. Residues: CASSQATKDGGTYNEQFF.

V is TRBV5-1 and J is TRBJ1-1; TRBD1 agrees at 10 bases. Trimming took 4 bases from V and 5 from J; bases not matched to a gene: 8. Germline loops: CDR1 SGHRS, CDR2 YFSETQ. The CDR3 is 15 residues long. The CDR3 region is CASSPGTGVFTEAFF. The CDR3 DNA sequence: TGCGCCAGCAGCCCCGGGACAGGGGTTTTTACTGAAGCTTTCTTT.

The table lists this clone with a count of one. The chain joins TRBV5-1 to TRBJ2-1; D perhaps matches TRBD2 (5 bases). V was pared by 4 bases and J by 5 bases, with 13 bases between. Germline CDR1 SGHRS, CDR2 YFSETQ. The CDR3 is made up of 14 amino acids. The CDR3 bases are TGCGCCAGCAGCCCTAATCCGGGAAACAATGAGCAGTTCTTC. It translates to CASSPNPGNNEQFF. The full variable domain, with the rest looked up from reference TRBV5-1 and TRBJ2-1, is KAGVTQTPRYLIKTRGQQVTLSCSPISGHRSVSWYQQTPGQGLQFLFEYFSETQRNKGNFPGRFSGRQFSNSRSEMNVSTLELGDSALYLCASSPNPGNNEQFFGPGTRLTVL.

The chain carries TRBV27 and TRBJ2-3; 14 bases are a match to TRBD2. The CDR3 is 16 amino acids. Germline V gene sequence: CDR1 MNHEY, CDR2 SMNVEV (reference sequence). V gave up 6 bases and J gave up 4 bases; unmatched junction bases: 6. CDR3 nucleotide sequence: TGTGCCAGCAGCCCCCGGACTAGCGGGAGGCCAGATACGCAGTATTTT. This sequence encodes CASSPRTSGRPDTQYF.

The chain uses TRBV25-1 and TRBJ1-1; 7 positions agree with TRBD1. Trimming removed 4 bases from V and 1 base from J; junction bases left unmatched: 12. Germline-derived CDR1 and CDR2 are MGHDK and SYGVNS. The CDR3 has 17 amino acids. CDR3 residues: CASSGLEGATGNTEAFF. CDR3 nucleotides: TGTGCCAGCAGTGGGCTGGAGGGGGCAACTGGGAACACTGAAGCTTTCTTT.

The CDR3 protein is CATSVAGGGSYNEQFF. The CDR3 nucleotides are TGTGCCACCAGTGTAGCGGGAGGGGGCTCCTACAATGAGCAGTTCTTC. The rearrangement joins TRBV24-1 to TRBJ2-1, with 11 bases matching TRBD2. The CDR3 consists of 16 residues. The germline V gene encodes CDR1 KGHDR and CDR2 SFDVKD. The ends lost 5 bases at V and 0 bases at J; junction bases unmatched: 2.

This clone was seen only once. The J gene is TRBJ2-1, the V gene TRBV19; TRBD1 matches 9 bases. The germline V gene encodes CDR1 LNHDA and CDR2 SQIVND (reference sequence). The CDR3 consists of 16 residues. Trimming took 4 bases from V and 0 from J; bases not matched to a gene: 4. CDR3 in DNA: TGTGCCAGTAGTAAGACAGGGGGACTCTCCTACAATGAGCAGTTCTTC. Translation: CASSKTGGLSYNEQFF.

The chain joins TRBV5-6 to TRBJ2-6, with TRBD2 as a possible D gene (6 bases). Germline CDR1 is SGHDT and CDR2 is YYEEEE. Trimming pared 4 bases from V and 4 bases from J, leaving 12 bases between. The CDR3 totals 15 residues. This CDR3 reads CASSPWGEGANVLTF. Here the CDR3 DNA reads TGTGCCAGCAGCCCATGGGGGGAAGGGGCCAACGTCCTGACTTTC.